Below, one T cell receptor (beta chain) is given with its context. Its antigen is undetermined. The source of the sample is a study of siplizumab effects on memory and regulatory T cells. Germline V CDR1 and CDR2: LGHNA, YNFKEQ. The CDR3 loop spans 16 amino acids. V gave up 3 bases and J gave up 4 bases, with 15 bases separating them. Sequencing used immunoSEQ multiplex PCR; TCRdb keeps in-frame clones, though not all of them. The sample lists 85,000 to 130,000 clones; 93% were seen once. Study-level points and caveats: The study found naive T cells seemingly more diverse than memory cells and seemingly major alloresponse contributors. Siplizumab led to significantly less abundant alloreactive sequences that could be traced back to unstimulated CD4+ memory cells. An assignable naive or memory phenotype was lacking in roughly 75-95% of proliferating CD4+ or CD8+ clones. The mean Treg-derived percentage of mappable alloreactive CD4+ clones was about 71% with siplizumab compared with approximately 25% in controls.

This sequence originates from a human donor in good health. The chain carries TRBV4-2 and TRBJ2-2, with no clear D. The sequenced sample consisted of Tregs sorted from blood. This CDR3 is CASSQVVWAVTGELFF. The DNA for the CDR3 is TGTGCCAGCAGCCAGGTCGTCTGGGCGGTCACCGGGGAGCTGTTTTTT.